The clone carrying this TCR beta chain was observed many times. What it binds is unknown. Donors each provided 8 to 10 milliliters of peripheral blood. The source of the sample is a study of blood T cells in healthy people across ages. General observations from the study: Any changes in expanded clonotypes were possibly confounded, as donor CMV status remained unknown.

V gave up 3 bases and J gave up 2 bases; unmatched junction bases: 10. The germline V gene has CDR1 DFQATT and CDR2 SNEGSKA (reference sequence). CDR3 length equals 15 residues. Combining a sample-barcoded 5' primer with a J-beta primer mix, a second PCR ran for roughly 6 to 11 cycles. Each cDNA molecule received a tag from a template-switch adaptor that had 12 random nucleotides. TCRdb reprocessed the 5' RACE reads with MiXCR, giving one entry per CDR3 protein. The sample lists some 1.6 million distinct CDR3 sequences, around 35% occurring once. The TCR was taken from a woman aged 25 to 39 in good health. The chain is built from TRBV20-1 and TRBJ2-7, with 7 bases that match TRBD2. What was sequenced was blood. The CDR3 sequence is CSAREVGSGPYEQYF. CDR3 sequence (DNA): TGCAGTGCTAGGGAGGTCGGTAGCGGGCCCTACGAGCAGTACTTC.